This TCR beta chain was recorded in a study of CD8 T cells in Susac syndrome. Study-wide results and caveats: The CD4+ T cell repertoires, which came from Susac syndrome patients, showed no sign of clonal expansion.

When the RNA was reverse transcribed, random hexamers were used with an input of 0.5 to 1 ug. An immunoSEQ multiplex PCR generated amplified TCR beta CDR3 products spanning 54 Vbeta and 13 Jbeta. TCRdb reanalysed the immunoSEQ multiplex PCR reads using MiXCR and keeps one entry per CDR3 protein. The table includes approximately 260,000 distinct CDR3 sequences, approximately 95% detected once. On this clonotype itself: The antigen remains unidentified.

CDR3 length: 14 residues. CDR1 is SGHRS and CDR2 is YFSETQ in the germline V gene. The V end lost 2 bases, the J end lost 5 bases, and 10 bases lay between the germline ends. The rearrangement joins TRBV5-1 to TRBJ1-4, with no clear D. The receptor was derived from a human donor with Susac syndrome. The sample taken for sequencing was CD4+ T cells from PBMCs. The CDR3 bases are TGCGCCAGCAGCTTAGAACAGCTGAATGAAAAACTGTTTTTT. This translates into CASSLEQLNEKLFF.